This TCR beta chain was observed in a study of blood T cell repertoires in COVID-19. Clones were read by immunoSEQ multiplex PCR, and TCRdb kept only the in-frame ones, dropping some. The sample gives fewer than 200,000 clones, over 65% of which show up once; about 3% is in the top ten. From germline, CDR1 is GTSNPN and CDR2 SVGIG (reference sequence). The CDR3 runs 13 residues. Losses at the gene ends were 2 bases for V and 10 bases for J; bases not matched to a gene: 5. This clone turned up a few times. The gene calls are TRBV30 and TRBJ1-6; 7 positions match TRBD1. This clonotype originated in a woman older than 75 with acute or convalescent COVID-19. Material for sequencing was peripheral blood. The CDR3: CAWSRQGPSPLHF. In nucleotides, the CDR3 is TGTGCCTGGAGTCGACAGGGCCCCTCACCCCTCCACTTT.